This section outlines one T cell receptor (beta chain) sequence together with its context. Its antigen is not known. This sample was included in a study of T cell responses to AZD1222 COVID-19 vaccine. Study results and limitations: Donors were largely white British and mainly female; clonal diversity was possibly underestimated.

The assay was immunoSEQ multiplex PCR, and TCRdb's table has in-frame clones only and misses some. The sample has 80,000 to 95,000 clones, approximately 90% seen once. The sequence derives from an adult in good health. The input for sequencing was peripheral blood, taken on day 0 of MenACWY control vaccination.

CDR3 loop: CSVHWGPYEQYF. The CDR3 nucleotides read TGCAGCGTCCACTGGGGACCATACGAGCAGTACTTC. The rearrangement joins TRBV29-1 to TRBJ2-7; D tentatively reads TRBD1 or TRBD2 (5 bases each). V lost 6 bases and J lost 4, with 13 bases in between. CDR1 SQVTM and CDR2 ANQGSEA come from the germline V gene. The CDR3 spans 12 residues.